Presented here are 31 T cell receptor beta chains from one specimen sequenced in a study of OX40 agonist ivuxolimab in advanced cancers. Clones were sequenced by immunoSEQ multiplex PCR, and TCRdb holds only the in-frame ones, with some missing. The table includes tens of thousands of clones, about 93% detected once. The sample consisted of CD4+ or CD8+ T cells sorted from blood, taken in a trial of the OX40 agonist ivuxolimab. The receptors originated from an adult with an advanced solid tumor such as melanoma, head and neck, liver or kidney cancer.

The genes are TRBV28 and TRBJ2-1, with 10 bases identical to TRBD1. Losses at the gene ends were 8 bases for V and 3 bases for J; bases not matched to a gene: 13. The germline gives CDR1 MDHEN, CDR2 SYDVKM. The CDR3 sequence is 17 residues long. CDR3 DNA sequence: TGTGCCAGCCGTTCCTTGATGACAGGGGGCCTCTACAATGAGCAGTTCTTC. Protein sequence: CASRSLMTGGLYNEQFF. Full variable domain (remainder filled in from reference TRBV28 and TRBJ2-1): DVKVTQSSRYLVKRTGEKVFLECVQDMDHENMFWYRQDPGLGLRLIYFSYDVKMKEKGDIPEGYSVSREKKERFSLILESASTNQTSMYLCASRSLMTGGLYNEQFFGPGTRLTVL.

This sequence joins TRBV28 and TRBJ2-7; D might be TRBD2 (6 bases). The V end lost 1 base, the J end lost 6 bases, and 13 bases lay between the germline ends. There are 14 residues in the CDR3. In germline, CDR1 is MDHEN, CDR2 SYDVKM. DNA for the CDR3: TGTGCCAGCAGTTTATCAGTCCTCGGGGGCGAGCAGTACTTC. Translation: CASSLSVLGGEQYF.

This chain joins TRBV4-3 and TRBJ2-2, with TRBD2 identical over 9 bases. V shed 1 base, J shed 0 bases, and the junction held 0 bases outside the gene matches. The CDR3 extends over 16 amino acids. CDR1 LGHNA and CDR2 YSLEER come from the germline V gene. The CDR3 region has the DNA TGCGCCAGCAGCCAAGTAGCGGGGGCGAACACCGGGGAGCTGTTTTTT. Amino acids: CASSQVAGANTGELFF.

The count of this clone is one. The chain uses TRBV12-5 and TRBJ2-3; 8 bases line up with TRBD1. CDR1 and CDR2 (germline): LGHNT, FRNRAP. CDR3 length: 16 amino acids. V was pared by 7 bases and J by 1 base, with 10 bases of the junction left unmatched. CDR3 protein: CASARTGFGGTDTQYF. The CDR3 coding sequence is TGTGCTAGTGCCCGGACAGGGTTTGGGGGCACAGATACGCAGTATTTT. The full variable domain, completed using reference TRBV12-5 and TRBJ2-3, is DARVTQTPRHKVTEMGQEVTMRCQPILGHNTVFWYRQTMMQGLELLAYFRNRAPLDDSGMPKDRFSAEMPDATLATLKIQPSEPRDSAVYFCASARTGFGGTDTQYFGPGTRLTVL.

The chain carries TRBV7-9 and TRBJ2-6; tentative D call: TRBD2 (6 bases). The V end was cut by 1 base, the J end by 2 bases, with 9 bases between. Germline V CDR1 and CDR2: SEHNR, FQNEAQ (reference sequence). This CDR3 contains 16 residues. As DNA, the CDR3 is TGTGCCAGCAGCTTAGTAGGGGAGGCTGGGGCCAACGTCCTGACTTTC. Its translation is CASSLVGEAGANVLTF.

The V and J genes are TRBV6-1 and TRBJ1-5; D ambiguous. Germline V gene sequence: CDR1 MNHNS, CDR2 SASEGT. Trimming left V 3 bases short and J 0 bases short, with 9 bases between. The CDR3 sequence is 15 residues long. CDR3 residues: CASSENSGSNQPQHF. CDR3 DNA sequence: TGTGCCAGCAGTGAGAATTCAGGTAGCAATCAGCCCCAGCATTTT.

This chain joins TRBV6-5 and TRBJ1-1; D call uncertain. CDR3 length: 11 residues. V lost 4 bases and J lost 6, with 6 bases in between. Germline CDR1 reads MNHEY; CDR2 reads SVGAGI. The CDR3 loop reads CASSSGAEAFF. The CDR3 bases are TGTGCCAGCAGTTCCGGGGCTGAAGCTTTCTTT.

The chain recombines TRBV7-6 with TRBJ2-7; 8 nucleotides agree with TRBD1. CDR3 length equals 12 residues. With 5 bases clipped from V and 13 bases from J, the junction kept 10 bases outside the gene matches. Per germline, CDR1 SGHVS and CDR2 FNYEAQ. CDR3 DNA: TGTGCCAGCAGCCCCGGACAGGGTTTGGTTTACTTC. Residues: CASSPGQGLVYF.

The chain recombines TRBV29-1 with TRBJ2-3; 9 bases are shared with TRBD2. The CDR3 runs to 16 residues. J lost 2 bases, V lost 4 bases, and 10 bases had no gene match. The germline V gene encodes CDR1 SQVTM and CDR2 ANQGSEA. The CDR3: CSVVPGLAGFTDTQYF. In DNA, the CDR3 is TGCAGCGTTGTGCCGGGTCTAGCGGGATTCACAGATACGCAGTATTTT.

This sequence joins TRBV6-5 and TRBJ2-7, with D possibly matching TRBD2 (6 bases). Per germline, CDR1 MNHEY and CDR2 SVGAGI. Trimming took 6 bases from V and 4 from J, leaving 10 bases between them. This CDR3 is built from 12 residues. The CDR3 region has the DNA TGTGCCAGCAGAGGTGGGGGGTACGAGCAGTACTTC. It translates to CASRGGGYEQYF.

The chain carries TRBV5-6 and TRBJ1-2; 9 positions match TRBD1. This CDR3 has 17 residues. The trim removed 2 bases at V and 8 bases at J, leaving 16 bases unmatched. CDR1 SGHDT and CDR2 YYEEEE come from the germline V gene. CDR3 amino acids: CASSLGDVWGTGLGYTF. The CDR3 nucleotides read TGTGCCAGCAGCTTAGGTGATGTTTGGGGGACAGGGTTGGGCTACACCTTC. Drawing the rest from reference TRBV5-6 and TRBJ1-2, the complete variable domain is DAGVTQSPTHLIKTRGQQVTLRCSPKSGHDTVSWYQQALGQGPQFIFQYYEEEERQRGNFPDRFSGHQFPNYSSELNVNALLLGDSALYLCASSLGDVWGTGLGYTFGSGTRLTVV.

The V call is TRBV4-3, the J call TRBJ1-5; D is uncertain. Per germline, CDR1 LGHNA and CDR2 YSLEER. V lost 0 bases to trimming and J lost 1 base, with 7 bases between them. CDR3 length: 15 amino acids. The CDR3 spells CASSQDRQSNQPQHF. In nucleotides, the CDR3 is TGCGCCAGCAGCCAAGATCGGCAGAGCAATCAGCCCCAGCATTTT.

J is TRBJ2-7 and V is TRBV27; 8 nucleotides line up with TRBD2. Germline trimming cut 11 bases from V and 5 bases from J; bases unmatched to any gene: 5. This CDR3 is 11 amino acids long. Germline CDR1 MNHEY, CDR2 SMNVEV (reference sequence). The DNA of the CDR3 is TGTGCCGCACGGGGGGGTCACGAGCAGTACTTC. This gives the protein CAARGGHEQYF.

The J gene is TRBJ2-5, the V gene TRBV9; 10 bases are shared with TRBD1. V trimming: 3 bases; J trimming: 4 bases; junction bases outside the gene matches: 9. This CDR3 spans 16 amino acids. Germline V gives CDR1 SGDLS, CDR2 YYNGEE. Here the CDR3 DNA reads TGTGCCAGCAGCGCGGCGGGGACAGGGGTGGGAGAGACCCAGTACTTC. Protein sequence: CASSAAGTGVGETQYF.

V usage is TRBV9 and J usage is TRBJ2-3, with 8 nucleotides matching TRBD2. V lost 4 bases to trimming and J lost 2 bases; unmatched junction nucleotides: 12. Germline values: CDR1 SGDLS, CDR2 YYNGEE. CDR3 length: 17 amino acids. The CDR3 nucleotides read TGTGCCAGCAGCCCCGGGGTAGCGGGACTTTTCACAGATACGCAGTATTTT. It codes for CASSPGVAGLFTDTQYF.

V gene TRBV5-6 combines with J gene TRBJ1-3; no definite D call. Trimming took 2 bases from V and 0 from J, leaving 6 bases between them. Germline V gene lookup returns CDR1 SGHDT and CDR2 YYEEEE. There are 14 residues in the CDR3. CDR3 nucleotide sequence: TGTGCCAGCAGCTTAGCAAGCTCTGGAAACACCATATATTTT. Protein sequence: CASSLASSGNTIYF. Variable domain in full (rest from reference TRBV5-6 and TRBJ1-3): DAGVTQSPTHLIKTRGQQVTLRCSPKSGHDTVSWYQQALGQGPQFIFQYYEEEERQRGNFPDRFSGHQFPNYSSELNVNALLLGDSALYLCASSLASSGNTIYFGEGSWLTVV.

The chain joins TRBV18 to TRBJ2-7; TRBD1 agrees at 9 bases. Looked up from germline, CDR1 is KGHSH and CDR2 is LQKENI. The CDR3 loop spans 15 amino acids. V shed 3 bases and J 3 bases; nucleotides not matched to a gene: 6. Here the CDR3 reads CASSPIGTGIYEQYF. The CDR3 bases are TGTGCCAGCTCACCGATTGGGACAGGGATCTACGAGCAGTACTTC.

The CDR3: CATQPGGNTEAFF. Written as DNA, the CDR3 is TGTGCCACCCAGCCCGGAGGGAACACTGAAGCTTTCTTT. The chain carries TRBV19 and TRBJ1-1; D is ambiguous. The CDR3 spans 13 residues. Germline CDR1 LNHDA, CDR2 SQIVND (reference sequence). Trimming removed 10 bases from V and 1 base from J, with 13 bases in between.

CDR3: CASSFPSGMDTQYF. The CDR3 coding sequence is TGTGCCAGCAGCTTCCCCAGCGGGATGGATACGCAGTATTTT. V usage is TRBV13 and J usage is TRBJ2-3; the match to TRBD2 covers 7 bases. V lost 3 bases and J lost 6; bases outside the gene matches: 6. The germline CDR1 and CDR2 sequences are PRHDT and FYEKMQ (reference sequence). CDR3 size: 14 residues.

V is TRBV2 and J is TRBJ2-2; 9 bases are a match to TRBD1. There are 19 residues in the CDR3. With V trimmed by 2 bases and J by 4 bases, 14 bases remained unmatched. CDR1 and CDR2 (germline): SNHLY, FYNNEI. The CDR3 DNA follows: TGTGCCAGCAGTGAAATGTGGACAGGGGTGTTGAGTGGCACCGGGGAGCTGTTTTTT. Protein sequence: CASSEMWTGVLSGTGELFF.

J is TRBJ2-7 and V is TRBV11-2; 11 bases align to TRBD2. The CDR3 length is 13 residues. The V segment lost 5 bases and the J segment 7 bases; nucleotides outside the gene matches: 4. The germline V gene has CDR1 SGHAT and CDR2 FQNNGV. The CDR3 here is CASSPGLAEEQYF. DNA for the CDR3: TGTGCCAGCAGCCCGGGACTAGCGGAAGAGCAGTACTTC.

The table lists this clone with a count of one. The chain joins TRBV14 to TRBJ2-7; the D is unclear. The germline V gene encodes CDR1 SGHDN and CDR2 FVKESK. Deletions cut 1 base from V and 4 bases from J, with 11 bases between. This CDR3 has 14 amino acids. CDR3 loop: CASSQVFPAYEQYF. The CDR3, as DNA: TGTGCCAGCAGCCAAGTGTTCCCAGCTTACGAGCAGTACTTC.

The V call is TRBV6-5, the J call TRBJ2-7; D remains unclear. Trimming pared 5 bases from V and 6 bases from J, leaving 17 bases between. Germline loops: CDR1 MNHEY, CDR2 SVGAGI. The CDR3 contains 14 residues. CDR3 region: CASSALLRIAEQYF. Written as DNA, the CDR3 is TGTGCCAGCAGTGCCCTTCTTAGGATCGCCGAGCAGTACTTC.

V and J are TRBV27 and TRBJ2-7; TRBD1 is a possible D gene (6 bases). The CDR3 runs 14 residues. Trimming removed 3 bases from V and 2 bases from J, with 11 bases in between. Germline CDR1 is MNHEY and CDR2 is SMNVEV (reference sequence). The CDR3 region is CASSFRDTAYEQYF. The CDR3 bases are TGTGCCAGCAGTTTCCGGGACACAGCCTACGAGCAGTACTTC.

This clone has only one observation. The V gene is TRBV5-6, the J gene TRBJ1-2, with 9 bases that match TRBD1. This CDR3 contains 14 residues. V lost 2 bases to trimming and J lost 9 bases; unmatched junction nucleotides: 8. CDR1 and CDR2 from the germline V gene are SGHDT and YYEEEE. The chain's CDR3 is CASSFQGDRVSYTF. In nucleotides, the CDR3 is TGTGCCAGCAGCTTCCAGGGGGACAGGGTGAGCTACACCTTC. The full variable domain, rest sourced from reference TRBV5-6 and TRBJ1-2, is DAGVTQSPTHLIKTRGQQVTLRCSPKSGHDTVSWYQQALGQGPQFIFQYYEEEERQRGNFPDRFSGHQFPNYSSELNVNALLLGDSALYLCASSFQGDRVSYTFGSGTRLTVV.

V and J are TRBV5-1 and TRBJ2-7, with D possibly TRBD1 on 6 matching bases. From germline, CDR1 is SGHRS and CDR2 YFSETQ. Between the trimmed V and J ends, which lost 5 bases and 3 bases, there was a span of 27 bases. CDR3 size: 18 residues. The CDR3 here is CASSSPLILGGVNYEQYF. In DNA, the CDR3 is TGCGCCAGCAGTTCCCCGTTGATACTAGGGGGAGTCAACTACGAGCAGTACTTC.

In its sample, this clone was seen once. This chain connects TRBV7-2 to TRBJ2-1; D perhaps matches TRBD1 (6 bases). V was cut by 0 bases and J by 4 bases, with 19 bases left in between. This CDR3 comprises 18 residues. Looked up from germline, CDR1 is SGHTA and CDR2 is FQGNSA. The CDR3 spells CASSLALGRGFGYNEQFF. CDR3 in DNA: TGTGCCAGCAGCTTAGCGCTGGGCAGGGGTTTTGGATACAATGAGCAGTTCTTC.

This rearrangement joins TRBV5-6 to TRBJ1-2, with no clear D. Germline V gene data show CDR1 as SGHDT and CDR2 as YYEEEE. This CDR3 is built from 15 residues. Trimming removed 0 bases at V and 5 bases at J, with 14 bases between. The CDR3 sequence: CASSLGPAATYGYTF. The CDR3 DNA sequence: TGTGCCAGCAGCTTGGGTCCAGCCGCAACATATGGCTACACCTTC. The full variable domain, with the rest looked up from reference TRBV5-6 and TRBJ1-2, is DAGVTQSPTHLIKTRGQQVTLRCSPKSGHDTVSWYQQALGQGPQFIFQYYEEEERQRGNFPDRFSGHQFPNYSSELNVNALLLGDSALYLCASSLGPAATYGYTFGSGTRLTVV.

The V call is TRBV7-9, the J call TRBJ2-7; D gene ambiguous. The J call is uncertain, as TRBJ2-5 better fits the DNA end. Germline CDR1 and CDR2: SEHNR and FQNEAQ (reference sequence). The CDR3 loop spans 16 amino acids. CDR3 in amino acids: CASSLGSWLDQETQYF. CDR3 nucleotides: TGTGCCAGCAGCTTAGGGTCGTGGCTGGATCAAGAGACCCAGTACTTC.

The chain employs TRBV7-9 and TRBJ2-7; D may match TRBD1 or TRBD2 (5 bases each). Germline values: CDR1 SEHNR, CDR2 FQNEAQ (reference sequence). V was cut by 5 bases and J by 5 bases, with 10 bases left in between. This CDR3 contains 12 residues. CDR3 in DNA: TGTGCCAGCAGCAGCGGCAGGGACGAGCAGTACTTC. Protein: CASSSGRDEQYF.

The chain combines TRBV11-2 with TRBJ2-7, with TRBD2 matching over 8 bases. Germline values: CDR1 SGHAT, CDR2 FQNNGV. The CDR3 covers 14 residues. V was pared by 2 bases and J by 2 bases, with 2 bases of the junction left unmatched. CDR3 nucleotides: TGTGCCAGCAGCTTAAGCGGGAGCCCCTACGAGCAGTACTTC. Its translation is CASSLSGSPYEQYF.